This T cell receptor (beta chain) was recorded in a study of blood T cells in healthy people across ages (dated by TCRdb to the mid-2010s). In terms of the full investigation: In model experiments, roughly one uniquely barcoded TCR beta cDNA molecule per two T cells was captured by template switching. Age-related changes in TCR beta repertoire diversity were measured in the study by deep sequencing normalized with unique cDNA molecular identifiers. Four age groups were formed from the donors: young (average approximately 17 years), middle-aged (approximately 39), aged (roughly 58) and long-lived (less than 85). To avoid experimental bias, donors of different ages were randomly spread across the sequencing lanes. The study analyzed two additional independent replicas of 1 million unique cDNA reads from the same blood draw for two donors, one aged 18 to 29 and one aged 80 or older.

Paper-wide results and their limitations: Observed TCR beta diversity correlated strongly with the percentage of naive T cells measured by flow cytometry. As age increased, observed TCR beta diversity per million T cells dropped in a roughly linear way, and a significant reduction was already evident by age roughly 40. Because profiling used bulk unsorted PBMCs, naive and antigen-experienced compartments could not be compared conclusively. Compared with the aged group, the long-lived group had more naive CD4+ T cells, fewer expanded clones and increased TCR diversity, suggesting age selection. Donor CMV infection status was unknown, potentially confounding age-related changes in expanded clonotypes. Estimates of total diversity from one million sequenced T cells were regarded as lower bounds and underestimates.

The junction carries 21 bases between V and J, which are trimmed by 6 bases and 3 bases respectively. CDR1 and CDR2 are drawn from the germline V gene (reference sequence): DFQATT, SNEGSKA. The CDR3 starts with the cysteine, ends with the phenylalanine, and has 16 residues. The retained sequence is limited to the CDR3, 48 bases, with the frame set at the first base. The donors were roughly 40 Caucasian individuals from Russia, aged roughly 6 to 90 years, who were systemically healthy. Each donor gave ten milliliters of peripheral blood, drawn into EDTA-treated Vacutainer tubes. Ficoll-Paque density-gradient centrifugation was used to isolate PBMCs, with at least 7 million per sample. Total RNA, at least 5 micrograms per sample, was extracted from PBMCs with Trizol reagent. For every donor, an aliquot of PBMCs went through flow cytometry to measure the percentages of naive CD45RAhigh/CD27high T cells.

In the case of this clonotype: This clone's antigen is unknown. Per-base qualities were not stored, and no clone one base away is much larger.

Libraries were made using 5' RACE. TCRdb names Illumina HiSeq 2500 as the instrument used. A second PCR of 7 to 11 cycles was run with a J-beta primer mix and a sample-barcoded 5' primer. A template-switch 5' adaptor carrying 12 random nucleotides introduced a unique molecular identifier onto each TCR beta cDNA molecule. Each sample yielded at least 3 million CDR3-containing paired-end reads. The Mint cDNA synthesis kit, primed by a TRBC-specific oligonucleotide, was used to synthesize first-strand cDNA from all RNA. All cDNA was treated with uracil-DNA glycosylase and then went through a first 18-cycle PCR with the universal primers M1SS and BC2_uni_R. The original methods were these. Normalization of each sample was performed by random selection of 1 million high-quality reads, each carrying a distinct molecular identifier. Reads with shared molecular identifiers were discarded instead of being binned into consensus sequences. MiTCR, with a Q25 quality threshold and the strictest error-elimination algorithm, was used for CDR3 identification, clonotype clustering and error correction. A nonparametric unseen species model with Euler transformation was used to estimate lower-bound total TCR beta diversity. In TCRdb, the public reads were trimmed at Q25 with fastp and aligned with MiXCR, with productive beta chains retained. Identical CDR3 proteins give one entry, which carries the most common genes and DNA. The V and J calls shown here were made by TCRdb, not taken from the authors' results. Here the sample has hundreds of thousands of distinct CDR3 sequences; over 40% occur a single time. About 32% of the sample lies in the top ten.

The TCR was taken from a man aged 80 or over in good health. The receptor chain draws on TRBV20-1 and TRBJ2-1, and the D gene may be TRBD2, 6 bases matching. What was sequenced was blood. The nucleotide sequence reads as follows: TGCAGTGCAGAACTTAGCGGACAATCGAACTACAATGAGCAGTTCTTC. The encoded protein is CSAELSGQSNYNEQFF.